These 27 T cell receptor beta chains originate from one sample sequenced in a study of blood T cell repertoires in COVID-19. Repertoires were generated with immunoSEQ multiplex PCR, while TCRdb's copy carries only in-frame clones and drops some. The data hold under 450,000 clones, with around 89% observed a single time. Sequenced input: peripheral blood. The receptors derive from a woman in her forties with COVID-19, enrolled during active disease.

CDR3 nucleotides: TGTGCCAGCAGCTTAACAGGGGTGGACCACGAGCAGTACTTC. Its translation is CASSLTGVDHEQYF. This rearrangement joins TRBV7-9 to TRBJ2-7; 7 bases are shared with TRBD1. With V trimmed by 2 bases and J by 5 bases, 6 bases remained unmatched. Germline V CDR1 and CDR2: SEHNR, FQNEAQ (reference sequence). This CDR3 has 14 amino acids.

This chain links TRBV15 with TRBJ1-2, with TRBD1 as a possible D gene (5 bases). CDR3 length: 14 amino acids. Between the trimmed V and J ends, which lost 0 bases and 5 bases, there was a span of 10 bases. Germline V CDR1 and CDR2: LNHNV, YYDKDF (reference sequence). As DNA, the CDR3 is TGTGCCACCAGCAGAGATAGAAGGGGATATGGCTACACCTTC. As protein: CATSRDRRGYGYTF.

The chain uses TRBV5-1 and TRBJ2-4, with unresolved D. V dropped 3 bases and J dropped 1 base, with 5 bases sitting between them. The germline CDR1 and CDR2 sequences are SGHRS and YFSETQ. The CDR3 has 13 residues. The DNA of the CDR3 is TGCGCCAGCAGCTCCTTGGCCAAAAACATTCAGTACTTC. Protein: CASSSLAKNIQYF.

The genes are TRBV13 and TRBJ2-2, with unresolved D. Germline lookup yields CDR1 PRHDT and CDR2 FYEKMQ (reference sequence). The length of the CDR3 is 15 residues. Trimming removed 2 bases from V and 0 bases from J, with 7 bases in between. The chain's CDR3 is CASSLFSANTGELFF. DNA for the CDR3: TGTGCCAGCAGCTTATTCTCAGCGAACACCGGGGAGCTGTTTTTT.

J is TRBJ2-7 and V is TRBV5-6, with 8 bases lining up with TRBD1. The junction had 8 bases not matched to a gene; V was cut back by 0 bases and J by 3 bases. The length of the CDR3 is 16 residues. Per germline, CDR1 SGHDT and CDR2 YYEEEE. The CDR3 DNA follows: TGTGCCAGCAGCTTGGCCTCCGGGACAGGTCTCTACGAGCAGTACTTC. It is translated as CASSLASGTGLYEQYF.

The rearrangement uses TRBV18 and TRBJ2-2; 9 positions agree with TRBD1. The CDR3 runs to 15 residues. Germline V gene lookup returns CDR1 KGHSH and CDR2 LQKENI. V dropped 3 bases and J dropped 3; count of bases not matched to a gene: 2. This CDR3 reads CASSPRDRDTGELFF. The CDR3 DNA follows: TGTGCCAGCTCACCGCGGGACAGGGACACCGGGGAGCTGTTTTTT.

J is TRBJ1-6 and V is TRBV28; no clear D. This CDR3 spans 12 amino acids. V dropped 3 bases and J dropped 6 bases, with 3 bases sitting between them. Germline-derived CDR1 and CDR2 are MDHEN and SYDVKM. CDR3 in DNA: TGTGCCAGCAGTTTGAGTAATTCACCCCTCCACTTT. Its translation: CASSLSNSPLHF. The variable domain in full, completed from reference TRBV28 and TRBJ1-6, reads DVKVTQSSRYLVKRTGEKVFLECVQDMDHENMFWYRQDPGLGLRLIYFSYDVKMKEKGDIPEGYSVSREKKERFSLILESASTNQTSMYLCASSLSNSPLHFGNGTRLTVT.

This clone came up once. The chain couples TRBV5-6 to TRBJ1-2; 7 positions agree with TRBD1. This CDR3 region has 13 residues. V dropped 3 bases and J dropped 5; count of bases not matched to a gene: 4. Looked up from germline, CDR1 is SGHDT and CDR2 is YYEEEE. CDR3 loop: CASSSGTVYGYTF. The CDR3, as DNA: TGTGCCAGCAGCTCAGGGACAGTTTATGGCTACACCTTC.

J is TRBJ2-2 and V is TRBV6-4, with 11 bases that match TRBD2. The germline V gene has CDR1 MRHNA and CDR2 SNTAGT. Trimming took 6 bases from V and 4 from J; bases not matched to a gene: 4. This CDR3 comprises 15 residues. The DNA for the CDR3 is TGTGCCAGCAGCGCTACTAGCGGGAGCACCGGGGAGCTGTTTTTT. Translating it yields CASSATSGSTGELFF.

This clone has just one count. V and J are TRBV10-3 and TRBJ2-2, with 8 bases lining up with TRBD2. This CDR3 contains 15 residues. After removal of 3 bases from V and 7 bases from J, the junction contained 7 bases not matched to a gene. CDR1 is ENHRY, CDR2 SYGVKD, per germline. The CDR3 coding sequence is TGTGCCATCAGTGAACGGGAGGGCCTTTACGGGGAGCTGTTTTTT. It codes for CAISEREGLYGELFF.

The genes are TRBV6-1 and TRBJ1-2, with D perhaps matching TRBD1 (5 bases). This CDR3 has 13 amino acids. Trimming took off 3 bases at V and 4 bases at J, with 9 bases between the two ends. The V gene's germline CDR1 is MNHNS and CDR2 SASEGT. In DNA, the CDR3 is TGTGCCAGCAGTGACAGGGAGGGCTATGGCTACACCTTC. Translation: CASSDREGYGYTF.

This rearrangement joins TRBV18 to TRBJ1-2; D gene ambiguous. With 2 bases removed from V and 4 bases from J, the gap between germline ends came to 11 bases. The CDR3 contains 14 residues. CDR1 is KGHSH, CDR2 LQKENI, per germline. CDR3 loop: CASSPAGARYGYTF. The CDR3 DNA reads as TGTGCCAGCTCACCAGCGGGTGCCCGCTATGGCTACACCTTC.

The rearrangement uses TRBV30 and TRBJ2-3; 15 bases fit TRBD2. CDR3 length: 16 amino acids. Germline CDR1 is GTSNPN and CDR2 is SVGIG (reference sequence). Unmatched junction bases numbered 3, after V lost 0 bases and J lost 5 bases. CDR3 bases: TGTGCCTGGAGTGTAGGACTAGCGGGAGGGGGAGATACGCAGTATTTT. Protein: CAWSVGLAGGGDTQYF.

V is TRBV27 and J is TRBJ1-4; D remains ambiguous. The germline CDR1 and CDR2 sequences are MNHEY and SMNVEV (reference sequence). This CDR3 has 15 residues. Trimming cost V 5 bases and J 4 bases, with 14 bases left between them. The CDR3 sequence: CASSTNRDINEKLFF. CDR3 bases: TGTGCCAGCAGTACAAACCGGGATATTAATGAAAAACTGTTTTTT. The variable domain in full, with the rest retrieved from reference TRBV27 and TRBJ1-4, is EAQVTQNPRYLITVTGKKLTVTCSQNMNHEYMSWYRQDPGLGLRQIYYSMNVEVTDKGDVPEGYKVSRKEKRNFPLILESPSPNQTSLYFCASSTNRDINEKLFFGSGTQLSVL.

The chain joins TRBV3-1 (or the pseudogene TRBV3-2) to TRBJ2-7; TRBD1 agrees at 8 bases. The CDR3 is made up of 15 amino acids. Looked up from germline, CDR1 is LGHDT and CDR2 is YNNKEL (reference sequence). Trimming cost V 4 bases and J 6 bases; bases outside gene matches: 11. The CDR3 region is CASSPQGTGPGEQYF. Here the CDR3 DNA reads TGTGCCAGCAGCCCCCAAGGGACAGGCCCGGGCGAGCAGTACTTC.

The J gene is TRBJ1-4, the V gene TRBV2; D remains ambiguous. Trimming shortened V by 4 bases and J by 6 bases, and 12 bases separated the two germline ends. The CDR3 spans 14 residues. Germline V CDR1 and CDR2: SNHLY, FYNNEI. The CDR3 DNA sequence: TGTGCCAGCAGTGGCGTCACGGGGTATGAAAAACTGTTTTTT. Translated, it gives CASSGVTGYEKLFF.

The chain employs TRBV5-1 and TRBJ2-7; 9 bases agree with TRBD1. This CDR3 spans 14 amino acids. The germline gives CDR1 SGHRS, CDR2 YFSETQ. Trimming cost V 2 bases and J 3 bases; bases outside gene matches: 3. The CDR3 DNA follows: TGCGCCAGCAGCTTAGGGACAGGGATCTACGAGCAGTACTTC. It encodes CASSLGTGIYEQYF.

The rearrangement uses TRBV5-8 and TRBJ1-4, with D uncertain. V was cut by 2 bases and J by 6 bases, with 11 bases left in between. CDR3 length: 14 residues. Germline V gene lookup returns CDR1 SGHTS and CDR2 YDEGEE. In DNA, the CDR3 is TGTGCCAGCAGCTTTGTCAACAGAGATGAAAAACTGTTTTTT. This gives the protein CASSFVNRDEKLFF.

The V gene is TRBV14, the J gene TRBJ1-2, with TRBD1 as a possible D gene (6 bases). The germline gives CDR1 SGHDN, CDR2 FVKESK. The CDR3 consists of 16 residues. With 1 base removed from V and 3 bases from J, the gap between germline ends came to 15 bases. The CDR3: CASSQVGGHVDYGYTF. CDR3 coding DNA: TGTGCCAGCAGCCAAGTGGGGGGGCACGTCGACTATGGCTACACCTTC.

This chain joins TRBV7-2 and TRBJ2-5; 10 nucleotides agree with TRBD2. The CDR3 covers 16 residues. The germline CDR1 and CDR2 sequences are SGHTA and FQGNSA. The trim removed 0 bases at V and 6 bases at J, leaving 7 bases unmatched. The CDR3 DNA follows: TGTGCCAGCAGCTTAGCGCGGCTAGCGGGGGTGAAGACCCAGTACTTC. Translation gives CASSLARLAGVKTQYF.

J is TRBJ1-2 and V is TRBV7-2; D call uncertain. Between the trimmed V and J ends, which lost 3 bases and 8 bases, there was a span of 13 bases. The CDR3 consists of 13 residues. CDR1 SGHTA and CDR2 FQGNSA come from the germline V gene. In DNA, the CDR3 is TGTGCCAGCAGCTTCGAGAGGAGCAGCGGCTACACCTTC. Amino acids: CASSFERSSGYTF. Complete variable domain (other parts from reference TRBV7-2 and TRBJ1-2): GAGVSQSPSNKVTEKGKDVELRCDPISGHTALYWYRQSLGQGLEFLIYFQGNSAPDKSGLPSDRFSAERTGGSVSTLTIQRTQQEDSAVYLCASSFERSSGYTFGSGTRLTVV.

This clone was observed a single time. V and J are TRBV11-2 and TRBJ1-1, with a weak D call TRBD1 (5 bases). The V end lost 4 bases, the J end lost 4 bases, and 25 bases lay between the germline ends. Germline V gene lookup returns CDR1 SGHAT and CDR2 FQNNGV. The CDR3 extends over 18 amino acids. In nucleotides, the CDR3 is TGTGCCAGCAGCTCGGATTGGACACCGGACGTTTCGGGCACTGAAGCTTTCTTT. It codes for CASSSDWTPDVSGTEAFF.

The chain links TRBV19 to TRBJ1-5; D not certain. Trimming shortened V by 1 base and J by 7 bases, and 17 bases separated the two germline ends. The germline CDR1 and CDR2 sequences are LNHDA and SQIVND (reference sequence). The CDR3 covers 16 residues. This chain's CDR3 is CASSIVEVRSGQPQHF. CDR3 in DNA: TGTGCCAGTAGTATAGTGGAGGTAAGAAGCGGACAGCCCCAGCATTTT.

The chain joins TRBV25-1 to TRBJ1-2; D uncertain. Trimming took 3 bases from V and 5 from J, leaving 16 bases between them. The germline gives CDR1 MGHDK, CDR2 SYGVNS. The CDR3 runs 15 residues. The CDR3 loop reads CASSDLVSQFYGYTF. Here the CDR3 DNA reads TGTGCCAGCAGTGATCTGGTGTCCCAGTTTTATGGCTACACCTTC.

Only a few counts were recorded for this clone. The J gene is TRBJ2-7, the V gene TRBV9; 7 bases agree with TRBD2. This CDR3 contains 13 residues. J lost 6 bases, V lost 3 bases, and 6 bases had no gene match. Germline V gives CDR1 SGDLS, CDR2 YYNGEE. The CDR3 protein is CASSATLATEQYF. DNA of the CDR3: TGTGCCAGCAGCGCCACACTAGCGACCGAGCAGTACTTC.

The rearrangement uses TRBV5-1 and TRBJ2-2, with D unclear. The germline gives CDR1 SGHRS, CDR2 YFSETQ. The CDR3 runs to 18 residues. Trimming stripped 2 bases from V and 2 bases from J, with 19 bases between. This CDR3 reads CASSFLGPSTHNTGELFF. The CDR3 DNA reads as TGCGCCAGCAGCTTTTTGGGCCCGTCGACACACAACACCGGGGAGCTGTTTTTT.

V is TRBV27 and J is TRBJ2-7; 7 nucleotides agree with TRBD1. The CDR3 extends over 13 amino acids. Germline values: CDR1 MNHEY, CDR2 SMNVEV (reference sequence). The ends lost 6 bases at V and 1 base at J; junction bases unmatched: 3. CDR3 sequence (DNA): TGTGCCAGCAGCCAGGACAGGTCCTACGAGCAGTACTTC. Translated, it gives CASSQDRSYEQYF.